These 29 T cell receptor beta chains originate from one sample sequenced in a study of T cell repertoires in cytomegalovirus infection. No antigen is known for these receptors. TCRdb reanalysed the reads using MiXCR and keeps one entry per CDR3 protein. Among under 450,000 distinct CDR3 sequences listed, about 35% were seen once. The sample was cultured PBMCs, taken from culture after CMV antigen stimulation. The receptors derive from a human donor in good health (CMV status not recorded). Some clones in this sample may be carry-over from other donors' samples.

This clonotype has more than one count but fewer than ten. Here the CDR3 reads CASSPRQGRNQPQHF. The CDR3 nucleotides are TGTGCCAGCAGTCCCCGACAGGGTCGGAATCAGCCCCAGCATTTT. The chain combines TRBV28 with TRBJ1-5, with TRBD1 matching over 7 bases. Per germline, CDR1 MDHEN and CDR2 SYDVKM. The CDR3 runs to 15 residues. V shed 5 bases, J shed 4 bases, and the junction held 8 bases outside the gene matches.

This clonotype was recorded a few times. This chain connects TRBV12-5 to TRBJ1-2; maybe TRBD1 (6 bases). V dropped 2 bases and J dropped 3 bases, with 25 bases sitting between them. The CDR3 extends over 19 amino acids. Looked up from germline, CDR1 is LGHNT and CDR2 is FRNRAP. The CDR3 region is CASGLSLRQDGSGHYGYTF. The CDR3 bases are TGTGCTAGTGGTTTGAGCTTACGACAGGACGGCAGCGGGCACTATGGCTACACCTTC.

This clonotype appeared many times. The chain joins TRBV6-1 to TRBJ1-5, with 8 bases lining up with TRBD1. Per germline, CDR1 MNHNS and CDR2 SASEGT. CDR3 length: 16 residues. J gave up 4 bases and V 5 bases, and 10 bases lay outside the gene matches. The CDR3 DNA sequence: TGTGCCAGCAGTACAAACAGGGGGTACTATAATCAGCCCCAGCATTTT. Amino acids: CASSTNRGYYNQPQHF.

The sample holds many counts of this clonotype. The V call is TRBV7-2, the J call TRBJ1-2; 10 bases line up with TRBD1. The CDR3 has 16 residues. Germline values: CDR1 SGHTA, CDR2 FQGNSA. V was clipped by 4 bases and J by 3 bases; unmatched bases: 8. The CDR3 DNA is TGTGCCAGCAGCTCAACTTGGGGACAGGGGTACTATGGCTACACCTTC. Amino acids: CASSSTWGQGYYGYTF.

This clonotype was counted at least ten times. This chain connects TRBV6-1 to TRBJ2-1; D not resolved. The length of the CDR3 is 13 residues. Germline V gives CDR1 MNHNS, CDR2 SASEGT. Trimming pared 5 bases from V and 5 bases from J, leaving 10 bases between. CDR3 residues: CASSPIINNEQFF. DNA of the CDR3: TGTGCCAGCAGTCCGATCATTAACAATGAGCAGTTCTTC.

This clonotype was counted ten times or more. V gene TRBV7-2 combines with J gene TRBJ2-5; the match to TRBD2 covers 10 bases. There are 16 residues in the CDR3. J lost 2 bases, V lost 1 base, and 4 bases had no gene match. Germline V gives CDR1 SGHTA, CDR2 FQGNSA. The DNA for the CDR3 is TGTGCCAGCAGCTTAGGAACTAGCGGGACACAAGAGACCCAGTACTTC. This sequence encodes CASSLGTSGTQETQYF.

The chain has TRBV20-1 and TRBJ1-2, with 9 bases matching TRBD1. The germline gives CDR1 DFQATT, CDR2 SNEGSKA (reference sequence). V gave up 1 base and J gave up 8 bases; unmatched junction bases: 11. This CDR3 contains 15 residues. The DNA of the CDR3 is TGCAGTGCTAGAGCTCGGACAGGGGCCCATTCCGGCTACACCTTC. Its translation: CSARARTGAHSGYTF.

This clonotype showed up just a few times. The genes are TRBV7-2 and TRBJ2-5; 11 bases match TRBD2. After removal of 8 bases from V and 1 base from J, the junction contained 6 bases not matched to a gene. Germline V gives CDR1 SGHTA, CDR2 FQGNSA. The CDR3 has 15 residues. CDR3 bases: TGTGCCAGCGGGGTAGCGGGAGGGCGCCAAGAGACCCAGTACTTC. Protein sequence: CASGVAGGRQETQYF. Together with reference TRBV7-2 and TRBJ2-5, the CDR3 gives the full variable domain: GAGVSQSPSNKVTEKGKDVELRCDPISGHTALYWYRQSLGQGLEFLIYFQGNSAPDKSGLPSDRFSAERTGGSVSTLTIQRTQQEDSAVYLCASGVAGGRQETQYFGPGTRLLVL.

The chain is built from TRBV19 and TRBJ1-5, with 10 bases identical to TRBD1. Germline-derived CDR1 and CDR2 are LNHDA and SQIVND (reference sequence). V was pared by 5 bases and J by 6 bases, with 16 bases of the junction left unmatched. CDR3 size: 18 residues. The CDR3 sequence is CASSLRDRGVRGSQPQHF. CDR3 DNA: TGTGCCAGTAGTCTTCGGGACAGGGGAGTTCGAGGTAGTCAGCCCCAGCATTTT. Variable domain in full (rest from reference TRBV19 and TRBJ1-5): DGGITQSPKYLFRKEGQNVTLSCEQNLNHDAMYWYRQDPGQGLRLIYYSQIVNDFQKGDIAEGYSVSREKKESFPLTVTSAQKNPTAFYLCASSLRDRGVRGSQPQHFGDGTRLSIL.

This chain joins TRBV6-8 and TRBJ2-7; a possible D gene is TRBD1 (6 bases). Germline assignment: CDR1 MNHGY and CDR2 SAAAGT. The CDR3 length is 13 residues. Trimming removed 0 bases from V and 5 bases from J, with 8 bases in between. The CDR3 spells CASSYSPGDEQYV. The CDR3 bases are TGTGCCAGCAGTTACTCGCCAGGGGACGAGCAGTACGTC.

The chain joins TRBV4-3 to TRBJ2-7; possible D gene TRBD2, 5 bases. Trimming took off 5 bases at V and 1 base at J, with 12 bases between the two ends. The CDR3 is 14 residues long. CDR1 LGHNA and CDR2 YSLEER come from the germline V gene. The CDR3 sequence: CASSFRPGSYEQYF. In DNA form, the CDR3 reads TGCGCCAGCAGCTTTCGACCGGGGTCCTACGAGCAGTACTTC.

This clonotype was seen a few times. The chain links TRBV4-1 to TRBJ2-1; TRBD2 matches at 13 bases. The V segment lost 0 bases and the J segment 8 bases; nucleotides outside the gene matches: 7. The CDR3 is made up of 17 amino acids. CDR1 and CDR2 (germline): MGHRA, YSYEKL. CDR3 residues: CASSQETSGRFRDEQFF. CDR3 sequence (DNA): TGCGCCAGCAGCCAAGAGACTAGCGGGAGGTTTCGTGATGAGCAGTTCTTC.

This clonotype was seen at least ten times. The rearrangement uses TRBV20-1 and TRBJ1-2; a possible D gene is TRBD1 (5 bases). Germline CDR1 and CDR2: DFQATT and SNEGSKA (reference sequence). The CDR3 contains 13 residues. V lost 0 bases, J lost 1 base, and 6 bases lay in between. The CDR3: CSARDRVNYGYTF. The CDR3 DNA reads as TGCAGTGCTAGAGACAGGGTTAACTATGGCTACACCTTC.

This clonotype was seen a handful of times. In nucleotides, the CDR3 is TGTGCCAGCCGATCTAGCCAACTCACAGATACGCAGTATTTT. Translation gives CASRSSQLTDTQYF. This chain connects TRBV6-5 to TRBJ2-3, with D perhaps matching TRBD2 (5 bases). Germline V lookup: CDR1 MNHEY, CDR2 SVGAGI. This CDR3 is 14 amino acids long. V gave up 8 bases and J gave up 2 bases, with 14 bases separating them.

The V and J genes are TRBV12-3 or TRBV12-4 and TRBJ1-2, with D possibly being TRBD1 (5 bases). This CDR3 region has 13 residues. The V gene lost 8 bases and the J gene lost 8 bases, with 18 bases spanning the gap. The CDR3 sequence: CASGSATPGGYTF. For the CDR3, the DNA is TGTGCCAGCGGGTCGGCCACCCCAGGGGGCTACACCTTC.

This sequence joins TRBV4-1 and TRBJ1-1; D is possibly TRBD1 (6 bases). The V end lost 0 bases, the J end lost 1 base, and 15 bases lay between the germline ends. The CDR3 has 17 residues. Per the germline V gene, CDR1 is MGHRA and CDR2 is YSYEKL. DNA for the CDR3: TGCGCCAGCAGCCAAGACCGAGGGGGGGCACAGAACACTGAAGCTTTCTTT. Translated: CASSQDRGGAQNTEAFF.

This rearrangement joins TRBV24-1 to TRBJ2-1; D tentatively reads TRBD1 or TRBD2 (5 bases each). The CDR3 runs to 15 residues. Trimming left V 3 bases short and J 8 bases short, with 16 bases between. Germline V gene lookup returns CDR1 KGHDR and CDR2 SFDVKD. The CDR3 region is CATSDEGTLRDEQFF. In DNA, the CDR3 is TGTGCCACCAGTGATGAGGGGACCTTACGCGATGAGCAGTTCTTC.

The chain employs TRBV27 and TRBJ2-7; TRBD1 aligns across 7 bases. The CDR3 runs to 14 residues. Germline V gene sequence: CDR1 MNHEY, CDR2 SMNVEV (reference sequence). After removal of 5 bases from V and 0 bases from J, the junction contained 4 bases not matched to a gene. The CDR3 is CASSPRTGSYEQYV. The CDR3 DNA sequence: TGTGCCAGCAGTCCTCGGACAGGCTCCTACGAGCAGTACGTC.

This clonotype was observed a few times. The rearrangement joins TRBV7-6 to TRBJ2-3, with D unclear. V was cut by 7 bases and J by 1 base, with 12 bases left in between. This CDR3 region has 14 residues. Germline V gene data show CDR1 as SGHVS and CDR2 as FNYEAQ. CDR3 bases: TGTGCCAGCATGCGCGGCGAAGGCACAGATACGCAGTATTTT. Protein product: CASMRGEGTDTQYF.

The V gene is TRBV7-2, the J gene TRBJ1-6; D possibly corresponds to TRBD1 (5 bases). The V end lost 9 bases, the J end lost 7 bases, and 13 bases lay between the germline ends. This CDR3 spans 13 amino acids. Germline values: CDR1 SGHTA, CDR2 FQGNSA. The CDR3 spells CASTPDMNSPLHF. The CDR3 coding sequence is TGTGCCAGTACCCCGGACATGAATTCACCCCTCCACTTT.

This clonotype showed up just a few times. CDR3 DNA: TGCGCCAGCAGCCCAGTAGCGGGAGGGGTATACGAGCAGTACTTC. Amino acid sequence: CASSPVAGGVYEQYF. This chain links TRBV4-3 with TRBJ2-7, with 11 bases lining up with TRBD2. The length of the CDR3 is 15 residues. With V trimmed by 4 bases and J by 4 bases, 6 bases remained unmatched. Germline V CDR1 and CDR2: LGHNA, YSLEER.

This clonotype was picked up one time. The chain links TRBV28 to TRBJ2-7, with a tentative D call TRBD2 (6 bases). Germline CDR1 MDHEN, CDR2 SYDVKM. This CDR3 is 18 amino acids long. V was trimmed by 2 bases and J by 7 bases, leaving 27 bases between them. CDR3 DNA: TGTGCCAGCAGTTTAGGCGCCACCCCAGGTGGGGCCGGGGGTGAGCAGTACTTC. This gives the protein CASSLGATPGGAGGEQYF.

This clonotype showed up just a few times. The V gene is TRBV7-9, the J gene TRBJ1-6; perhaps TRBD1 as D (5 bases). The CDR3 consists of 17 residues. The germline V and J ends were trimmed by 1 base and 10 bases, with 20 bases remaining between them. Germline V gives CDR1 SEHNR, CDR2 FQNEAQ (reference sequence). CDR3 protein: CASSLEGSSLSYSPLHF. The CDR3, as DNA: TGTGCCAGCAGCTTAGAGGGGTCGTCCTTGTCATACTCACCCCTCCACTTT.

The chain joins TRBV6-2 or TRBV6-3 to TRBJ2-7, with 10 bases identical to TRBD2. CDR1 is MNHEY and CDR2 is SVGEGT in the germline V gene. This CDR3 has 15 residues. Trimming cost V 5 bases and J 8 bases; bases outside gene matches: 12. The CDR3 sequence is CASSEFGLADTKQYF. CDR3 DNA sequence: TGTGCCAGCAGTGAATTCGGACTAGCGGACACGAAGCAGTACTTC.

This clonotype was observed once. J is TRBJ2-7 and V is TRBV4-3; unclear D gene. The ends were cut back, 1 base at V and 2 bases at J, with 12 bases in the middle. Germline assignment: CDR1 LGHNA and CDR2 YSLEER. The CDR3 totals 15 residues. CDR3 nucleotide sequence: TGCGCCAGCAGCCAAGGCGCGGACGGGCCCTACGAGCAGTACGTC. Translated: CASSQGADGPYEQYV.

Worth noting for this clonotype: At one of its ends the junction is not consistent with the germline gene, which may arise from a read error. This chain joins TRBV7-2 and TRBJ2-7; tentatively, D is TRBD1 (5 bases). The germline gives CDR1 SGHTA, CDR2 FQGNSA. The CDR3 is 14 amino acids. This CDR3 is CASSLEVGHSSKGF. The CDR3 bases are TGTGCCAGCAGCTTAGAGGTGGGGCACTCGAGCAAAGGTTTC.

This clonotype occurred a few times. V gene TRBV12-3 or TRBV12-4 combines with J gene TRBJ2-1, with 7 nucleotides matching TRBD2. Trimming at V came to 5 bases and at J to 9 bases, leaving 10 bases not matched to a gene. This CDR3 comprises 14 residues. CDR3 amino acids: CASSRAGALGEQFF. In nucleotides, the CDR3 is TGTGCCAGCAGTAGGGCGGGAGCCTTGGGTGAGCAGTTCTTC.

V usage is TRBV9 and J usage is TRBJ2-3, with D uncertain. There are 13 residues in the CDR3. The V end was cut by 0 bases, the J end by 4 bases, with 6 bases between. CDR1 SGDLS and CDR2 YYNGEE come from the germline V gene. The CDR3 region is CASSVEGPDTQYF. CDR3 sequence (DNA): TGTGCCAGCAGCGTAGAGGGCCCAGATACGCAGTATTTT.

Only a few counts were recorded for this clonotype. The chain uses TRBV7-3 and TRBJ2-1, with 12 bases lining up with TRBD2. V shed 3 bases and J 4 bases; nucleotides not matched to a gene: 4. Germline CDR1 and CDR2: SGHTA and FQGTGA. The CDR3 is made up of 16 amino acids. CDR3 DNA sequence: TGTGCCAGCAGCTTGGGACTAGCGGGCCTTTACAATGAGCAGTTCTTC. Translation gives CASSLGLAGLYNEQFF.